This TCR beta chain was sequenced for a study of T cell responses to AZD1222 COVID-19 vaccine. Measured with immunoSEQ multiplex PCR; TCRdb has only the in-frame clones, and not every one. The repertoire holds 100,000 to 150,000 clones, with over 85% as singletons. The CDR3 is 15 residues long. CDR1 and CDR2 (germline): GTSNPN, SVGIG (reference sequence). Trimming removed 0 bases from V and 4 bases from J, with 12 bases in between. The origin of this receptor is an adult in good health. Sequenced here: peripheral blood, sampled on day 0 of AZD1222 vaccination. V and J are TRBV30 and TRBJ2-2; D is unclear. The CDR3 sequence is CAWSVRPSLTGELFF. CDR3 nucleotides: TGTGCCTGGAGTGTACGCCCTAGTCTCACCGGGGAGCTGTTTTTT.